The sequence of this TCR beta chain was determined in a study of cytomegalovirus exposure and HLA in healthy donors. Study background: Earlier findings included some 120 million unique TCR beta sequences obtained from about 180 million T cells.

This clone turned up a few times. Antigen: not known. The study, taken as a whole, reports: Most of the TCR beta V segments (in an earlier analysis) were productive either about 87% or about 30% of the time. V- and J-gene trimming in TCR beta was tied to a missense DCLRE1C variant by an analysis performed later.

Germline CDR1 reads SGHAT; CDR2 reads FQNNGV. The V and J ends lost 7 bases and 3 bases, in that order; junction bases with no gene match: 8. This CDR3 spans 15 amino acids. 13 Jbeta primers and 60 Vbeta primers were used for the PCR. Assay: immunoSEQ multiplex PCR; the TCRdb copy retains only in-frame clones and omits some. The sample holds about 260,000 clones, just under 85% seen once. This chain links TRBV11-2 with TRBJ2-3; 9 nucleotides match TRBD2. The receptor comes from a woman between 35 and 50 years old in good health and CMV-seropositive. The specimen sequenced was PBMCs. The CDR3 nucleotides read TGTGCCAGCAACAAAGCGGGGGGTGTTACAGATACGCAGTATTTT. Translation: CASNKAGGVTDTQYF.